These T cell receptor beta chains were read from a single sample in a study of T-cell memory formation after mild COVID-19. A single record per CDR3 protein comes from TCRdb applying MiXCR to the 5' RACE reads. Found here are 350,000 to 450,000 distinct CDR3 sequences, under 30% of them singletons; the top ten hold about 13%. Material for sequencing was PBMCs or a T cell subset sorted from them (not recorded which). These receptors all stem from an adult woman who had mild COVID-19 (a few samples of this study predate the infection). Cell type and time point are not known. The CDR3 runs from the conserved cysteine through the conserved F or W. A D gene is named only where the DNA matches it firmly. Rows may omit the clone size; those that give it use once, few, many or a size class.

j_call,v_call,clone_size,d_call,cdr3_nt,cdr3_aa
TRBJ2-3,TRBV5-6,few,.,TGTGCCAGCAGCTTGGTGGCAGGGGCCTCAGATACGCAGTATTTT,CASSLVAGASDTQYF
TRBJ1-5,TRBV15,few,.,TGTGCCACCAGCGACACGGAATCGGGTTCAAAGCCCCAGCATTTT,CATSDTESGSKPQHF
TRBJ2-7,TRBV24-1,.,TRBD2,TGTGCCACCAGTGATTGGACTAGCGGGTACGAGCAGTACTTC,CATSDWTSGYEQYF
TRBJ1-6,TRBV7-9,.,.,TGTGCCAGCAGTCCTACAGGGCTGGGGAATTCACCCCTCCACTTT,CASSPTGLGNSPLHF
TRBJ2-3,TRBV7-3,.,TRBD1,TGTGCCAGCAGCCTAGAGGGGGCCGTTAGCACAGATACGCAGTATTTT,CASSLEGAVSTDTQYF
TRBJ1-1,TRBV6-2/TRBV6-3,few,.,TGTGCCAGCAGTTATGCCTCGGCAGGGAACACTGAAGCTTTCTTT,CASSYASAGNTEAFF
TRBJ2-5,TRBV29-1,.,TRBD1,TGCAGCGTCCAGGACAGGGCCCCTCAAGAGACCCAGTACTTC,CSVQDRAPQETQYF
TRBJ2-2,TRBV6-4,.,.,TGTGCCAGCAGTGATAGTCCTACCGGGGAGCTGTTTTTT,CASSDSPTGELFF
TRBJ2-1,TRBV7-6,few,.,TGTGCCAGCAGCTTAGCTCGCAGCTACAATGAGCAGTTCTTC,CASSLARSYNEQFF
TRBJ1-1,TRBV18,few,.,TGTGCCAGCTCACCCGCGACAGAGGCGGGTCACCAGGAAGTCCGCACTGAAGCTTTCTTT,CASSPATEAGHQEVRTEAFF
TRBJ1-4,TRBV5-1,many,.,TGCGCCAGCAGCTTGGGGCAGGTTGATGAAAAACTGTTTTTT,CASSLGQVDEKLFF
TRBJ2-2,TRBV19,.,.,TGTGCCAGTACCTCCCCGCCCGTGCCTTTAAACTACAACACCGGGGAGCTGTTTTTT,CASTSPPVPLNYNTGELFF
TRBJ2-1,TRBV5-4,once,TRBD1,TGTGCCAGCACCCATCGGGGACAGGGAGACAATGAGCAGTTCTTC,CASTHRGQGDNEQFF
TRBJ2-2,TRBV29-1,.,TRBD1,TGCAGCGCAATGGGACAGACGAACACCGGGGAGCTGTTTTTT,CSAMGQTNTGELFF
TRBJ2-7,TRBV5-6,.,TRBD1,TGTGCCAGCAGCTTCCCCCCCGGGACAGTCTCCTACGAGCAGTACTTC,CASSFPPGTVSYEQYF
TRBJ2-1,TRBV7-8,.,TRBD2,TGTGCCAGCAGCTTCCTGTTTATAGCGGGGGGGCCTTCCACCTACAATGAGCAGTTCTTC,CASSFLFIAGGPSTYNEQFF
TRBJ2-3,TRBV24-1,few,.,TGTGCCACCAGTGGAGTCTTGGGGGAAACAGATACGCAGTATTTT,CATSGVLGETDTQYF
TRBJ2-1,TRBV5-1,.,.,TGCGCCAGCAGCTTGGGACCAGACAATGAGCAGTTCTTC,CASSLGPDNEQFF
TRBJ2-3,TRBV5-1,.,.,TGCGCCAGCAGCTTGACAGGGTTGACCACAGATACGCAGTATTTT,CASSLTGLTTDTQYF
TRBJ2-7,TRBV5-1,.,.,TGCGCCAGCAGCTTCTTCAGGGGCCCCCAGGAGGAGCAGTACTTC,CASSFFRGPQEEQYF
TRBJ2-2,TRBV3-1,many,.,TGTGCCAGTCAGCGAGGGGTCAACACCGGGGAGCTGTTTTTT,CASQRGVNTGELFF
TRBJ2-3,TRBV19,few,TRBD1,TGTGCCAGTAAACCGGGACAGGAGTCAGATACGCAGTATTTT,CASKPGQESDTQYF